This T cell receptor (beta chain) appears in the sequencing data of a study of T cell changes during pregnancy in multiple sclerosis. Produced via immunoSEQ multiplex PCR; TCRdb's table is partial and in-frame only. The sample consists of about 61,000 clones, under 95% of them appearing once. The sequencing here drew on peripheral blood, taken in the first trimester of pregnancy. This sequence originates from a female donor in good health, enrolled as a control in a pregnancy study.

CDR3 nucleotide sequence: TGTGCCAGTAGTTCCCCGACTAGCGGGGGCCGCTACAATGAGCAGTTCTTC. Translation: CASSSPTSGGRYNEQFF. The chain carries TRBV19 and TRBJ2-1; 12 nucleotides agree with TRBD2. The CDR3 totals 17 residues. The junction had 8 bases not matched to a gene; V was cut back by 5 bases and J by 3 bases. Looked up from germline, CDR1 is LNHDA and CDR2 is SQIVND (reference sequence). The variable domain in full, with the rest retrieved from reference TRBV19 and TRBJ2-1, is DGGITQSPKYLFRKEGQNVTLSCEQNLNHDAMYWYRQDPGQGLRLIYYSQIVNDFQKGDIAEGYSVSREKKESFPLTVTSAQKNPTAFYLCASSSPTSGGRYNEQFFGPGTRLTVL.